The 2 T cell receptor beta chains listed next were all sequenced from one sample in a study of T cell repertoires in cytomegalovirus infection. Each CDR3 protein is one row after TCRdb ran MiXCR on the reads. The sample consists of around 58,000 distinct CDR3 sequences, roughly 21% of them appearing once. Their antigens are not known. Sequencing used CD8+ T cells from cultured PBMCs, obtained from culture after CMV antigen stimulation. The receptors shown here come from a human donor in good health (CMV status not recorded). Some clones in this sample may be carry-over from other donors' samples.

Regarding this clonotype: One end of the junction does not line up with germline, which may come from a read error. The V call is TRBV7-9, the J call TRBJ2-1; tentatively, D is TRBD1 (5 bases). Per the germline V gene, CDR1 is SEHNR and CDR2 is FQNEAQ (reference sequence). The CDR3 has 12 amino acids. The CDR3 nucleotides are TGTGCCAGTAGCTTAGGGGTCGATGAGCAGTTCTTC. Protein: CASSLGVDEQFF.

This clonotype was counted between two and nine times. The CDR3 DNA sequence: TGCGCCAGCAGCCTGCGGGACAGGGACCCGTGGCAGTACTTC. It specifies CASSLRDRDPWQYF. The rearrangement joins TRBV4-3 to TRBJ2-7; 9 nucleotides agree with TRBD1. Germline-derived CDR1 and CDR2 are LGHNA and YSLEER. Unmatched junction bases numbered 10, after V lost 4 bases and J lost 9 bases. The CDR3 extends over 14 amino acids.